This TCR beta chain stems from a study of shared clonotypes between healthy human individuals. Study-wide background: CD4 naive cells filled three plates per donor, CD4 memory three, CD8 naive two and CD8 memory one.

Germline V gene data show CDR1 as SGHRS and CDR2 as YFSETQ. The V end lost 7 bases, the J end lost 1 base, and 12 bases lay between the germline ends. The CDR3 runs 14 residues. Study conclusions and caveats: Donors were few, which limited the genetic and exposure-history diversity represented. Blood alone was sampled, and tissue repertoires likely differ.

Assay runs were performed at deep level. TCRdb keeps only in-frame clones here, not all; method: immunoSEQ multiplex PCR. The sample contains about 2.1 million clones, around 93% of which appear only once. As concerns this clone: Its antigen is unidentified.

Positively selected for CCR7, the CD45RO-negative cells used as naive CD8 cells excluded terminally differentiated effector memory CD45RA+ cells. The material sequenced was naive CD8+ T cells from PBMCs. This sequence originates from a man between 18 and 29 years old in good health. Some clones in this sample may be carry-over from other donors' samples. The chain is built from TRBV5-1 and TRBJ1-5; unclear D gene. For the CDR3, the DNA is TGCGCCAGCGCTCCGGGTTTCAGCAATCAGCCCCAGCATTTT. Protein sequence: CASAPGFSNQPQHF. The full variable domain, with the rest looked up from reference TRBV5-1 and TRBJ1-5, is KAGVTQTPRYLIKTRGQQVTLSCSPISGHRSVSWYQQTPGQGLQFLFEYFSETQRNKGNFPGRFSGRQFSNSRSEMNVSTLELGDSALYLCASAPGFSNQPQHFGDGTRLSIL.